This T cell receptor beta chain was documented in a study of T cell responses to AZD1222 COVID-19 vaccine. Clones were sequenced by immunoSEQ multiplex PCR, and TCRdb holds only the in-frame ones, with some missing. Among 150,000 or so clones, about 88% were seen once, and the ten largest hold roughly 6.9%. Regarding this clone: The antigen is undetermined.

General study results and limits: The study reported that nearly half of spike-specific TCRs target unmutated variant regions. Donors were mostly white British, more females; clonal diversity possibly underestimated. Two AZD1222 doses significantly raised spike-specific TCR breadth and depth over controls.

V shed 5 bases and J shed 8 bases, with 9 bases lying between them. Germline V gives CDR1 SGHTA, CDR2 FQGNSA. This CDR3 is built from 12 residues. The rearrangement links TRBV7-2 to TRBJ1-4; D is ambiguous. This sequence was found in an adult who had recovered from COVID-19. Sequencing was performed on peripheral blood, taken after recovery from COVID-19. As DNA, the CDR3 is TGTGCCAGCAGCCCGCGCGGGGAAAAACTGTTTTTT. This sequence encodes CASSPRGEKLFF.